This T cell receptor (beta chain) was captured by sequencing in a study of blood T cells in healthy people across ages. Findings and caveats of the study: Both higher diversity and more naive CD4+ cells marked long-lived donors when set against aged donors.

Next came a second PCR, run for about 6 to 11 cycles, which used a sample-barcoded 5' primer along with a J-beta primer mix. Each sample provided no less than 3 million CDR3-containing paired-end reads. TCRdb re-called the 5' RACE reads through MiXCR, storing one row per CDR3 protein. Altogether roughly 1.7 million distinct CDR3 sequences are present, 34% being singletons, with the ten largest covering about 11%. In the case of this clonotype: Its antigen is currently unknown.

CDR1 and CDR2 from the germline V gene are MDHEN and SYDVKM. The CDR3 has 15 amino acids. V dropped 11 bases and J dropped 0; count of bases not matched to a gene: 12. Researchers report isolating at least 6 million PBMCs per sample. The V gene is TRBV28, the J gene TRBJ2-7, with TRBD2 identical over 8 bases. This TCR came from a woman aged 25 to 45 in good health. Material: blood. CDR3 amino acids: CASRRSGGSSYEQYF. The CDR3 DNA sequence: TGTGCCTCAAGACGGAGCGGGGGAAGCTCCTACGAGCAGTACTTC.